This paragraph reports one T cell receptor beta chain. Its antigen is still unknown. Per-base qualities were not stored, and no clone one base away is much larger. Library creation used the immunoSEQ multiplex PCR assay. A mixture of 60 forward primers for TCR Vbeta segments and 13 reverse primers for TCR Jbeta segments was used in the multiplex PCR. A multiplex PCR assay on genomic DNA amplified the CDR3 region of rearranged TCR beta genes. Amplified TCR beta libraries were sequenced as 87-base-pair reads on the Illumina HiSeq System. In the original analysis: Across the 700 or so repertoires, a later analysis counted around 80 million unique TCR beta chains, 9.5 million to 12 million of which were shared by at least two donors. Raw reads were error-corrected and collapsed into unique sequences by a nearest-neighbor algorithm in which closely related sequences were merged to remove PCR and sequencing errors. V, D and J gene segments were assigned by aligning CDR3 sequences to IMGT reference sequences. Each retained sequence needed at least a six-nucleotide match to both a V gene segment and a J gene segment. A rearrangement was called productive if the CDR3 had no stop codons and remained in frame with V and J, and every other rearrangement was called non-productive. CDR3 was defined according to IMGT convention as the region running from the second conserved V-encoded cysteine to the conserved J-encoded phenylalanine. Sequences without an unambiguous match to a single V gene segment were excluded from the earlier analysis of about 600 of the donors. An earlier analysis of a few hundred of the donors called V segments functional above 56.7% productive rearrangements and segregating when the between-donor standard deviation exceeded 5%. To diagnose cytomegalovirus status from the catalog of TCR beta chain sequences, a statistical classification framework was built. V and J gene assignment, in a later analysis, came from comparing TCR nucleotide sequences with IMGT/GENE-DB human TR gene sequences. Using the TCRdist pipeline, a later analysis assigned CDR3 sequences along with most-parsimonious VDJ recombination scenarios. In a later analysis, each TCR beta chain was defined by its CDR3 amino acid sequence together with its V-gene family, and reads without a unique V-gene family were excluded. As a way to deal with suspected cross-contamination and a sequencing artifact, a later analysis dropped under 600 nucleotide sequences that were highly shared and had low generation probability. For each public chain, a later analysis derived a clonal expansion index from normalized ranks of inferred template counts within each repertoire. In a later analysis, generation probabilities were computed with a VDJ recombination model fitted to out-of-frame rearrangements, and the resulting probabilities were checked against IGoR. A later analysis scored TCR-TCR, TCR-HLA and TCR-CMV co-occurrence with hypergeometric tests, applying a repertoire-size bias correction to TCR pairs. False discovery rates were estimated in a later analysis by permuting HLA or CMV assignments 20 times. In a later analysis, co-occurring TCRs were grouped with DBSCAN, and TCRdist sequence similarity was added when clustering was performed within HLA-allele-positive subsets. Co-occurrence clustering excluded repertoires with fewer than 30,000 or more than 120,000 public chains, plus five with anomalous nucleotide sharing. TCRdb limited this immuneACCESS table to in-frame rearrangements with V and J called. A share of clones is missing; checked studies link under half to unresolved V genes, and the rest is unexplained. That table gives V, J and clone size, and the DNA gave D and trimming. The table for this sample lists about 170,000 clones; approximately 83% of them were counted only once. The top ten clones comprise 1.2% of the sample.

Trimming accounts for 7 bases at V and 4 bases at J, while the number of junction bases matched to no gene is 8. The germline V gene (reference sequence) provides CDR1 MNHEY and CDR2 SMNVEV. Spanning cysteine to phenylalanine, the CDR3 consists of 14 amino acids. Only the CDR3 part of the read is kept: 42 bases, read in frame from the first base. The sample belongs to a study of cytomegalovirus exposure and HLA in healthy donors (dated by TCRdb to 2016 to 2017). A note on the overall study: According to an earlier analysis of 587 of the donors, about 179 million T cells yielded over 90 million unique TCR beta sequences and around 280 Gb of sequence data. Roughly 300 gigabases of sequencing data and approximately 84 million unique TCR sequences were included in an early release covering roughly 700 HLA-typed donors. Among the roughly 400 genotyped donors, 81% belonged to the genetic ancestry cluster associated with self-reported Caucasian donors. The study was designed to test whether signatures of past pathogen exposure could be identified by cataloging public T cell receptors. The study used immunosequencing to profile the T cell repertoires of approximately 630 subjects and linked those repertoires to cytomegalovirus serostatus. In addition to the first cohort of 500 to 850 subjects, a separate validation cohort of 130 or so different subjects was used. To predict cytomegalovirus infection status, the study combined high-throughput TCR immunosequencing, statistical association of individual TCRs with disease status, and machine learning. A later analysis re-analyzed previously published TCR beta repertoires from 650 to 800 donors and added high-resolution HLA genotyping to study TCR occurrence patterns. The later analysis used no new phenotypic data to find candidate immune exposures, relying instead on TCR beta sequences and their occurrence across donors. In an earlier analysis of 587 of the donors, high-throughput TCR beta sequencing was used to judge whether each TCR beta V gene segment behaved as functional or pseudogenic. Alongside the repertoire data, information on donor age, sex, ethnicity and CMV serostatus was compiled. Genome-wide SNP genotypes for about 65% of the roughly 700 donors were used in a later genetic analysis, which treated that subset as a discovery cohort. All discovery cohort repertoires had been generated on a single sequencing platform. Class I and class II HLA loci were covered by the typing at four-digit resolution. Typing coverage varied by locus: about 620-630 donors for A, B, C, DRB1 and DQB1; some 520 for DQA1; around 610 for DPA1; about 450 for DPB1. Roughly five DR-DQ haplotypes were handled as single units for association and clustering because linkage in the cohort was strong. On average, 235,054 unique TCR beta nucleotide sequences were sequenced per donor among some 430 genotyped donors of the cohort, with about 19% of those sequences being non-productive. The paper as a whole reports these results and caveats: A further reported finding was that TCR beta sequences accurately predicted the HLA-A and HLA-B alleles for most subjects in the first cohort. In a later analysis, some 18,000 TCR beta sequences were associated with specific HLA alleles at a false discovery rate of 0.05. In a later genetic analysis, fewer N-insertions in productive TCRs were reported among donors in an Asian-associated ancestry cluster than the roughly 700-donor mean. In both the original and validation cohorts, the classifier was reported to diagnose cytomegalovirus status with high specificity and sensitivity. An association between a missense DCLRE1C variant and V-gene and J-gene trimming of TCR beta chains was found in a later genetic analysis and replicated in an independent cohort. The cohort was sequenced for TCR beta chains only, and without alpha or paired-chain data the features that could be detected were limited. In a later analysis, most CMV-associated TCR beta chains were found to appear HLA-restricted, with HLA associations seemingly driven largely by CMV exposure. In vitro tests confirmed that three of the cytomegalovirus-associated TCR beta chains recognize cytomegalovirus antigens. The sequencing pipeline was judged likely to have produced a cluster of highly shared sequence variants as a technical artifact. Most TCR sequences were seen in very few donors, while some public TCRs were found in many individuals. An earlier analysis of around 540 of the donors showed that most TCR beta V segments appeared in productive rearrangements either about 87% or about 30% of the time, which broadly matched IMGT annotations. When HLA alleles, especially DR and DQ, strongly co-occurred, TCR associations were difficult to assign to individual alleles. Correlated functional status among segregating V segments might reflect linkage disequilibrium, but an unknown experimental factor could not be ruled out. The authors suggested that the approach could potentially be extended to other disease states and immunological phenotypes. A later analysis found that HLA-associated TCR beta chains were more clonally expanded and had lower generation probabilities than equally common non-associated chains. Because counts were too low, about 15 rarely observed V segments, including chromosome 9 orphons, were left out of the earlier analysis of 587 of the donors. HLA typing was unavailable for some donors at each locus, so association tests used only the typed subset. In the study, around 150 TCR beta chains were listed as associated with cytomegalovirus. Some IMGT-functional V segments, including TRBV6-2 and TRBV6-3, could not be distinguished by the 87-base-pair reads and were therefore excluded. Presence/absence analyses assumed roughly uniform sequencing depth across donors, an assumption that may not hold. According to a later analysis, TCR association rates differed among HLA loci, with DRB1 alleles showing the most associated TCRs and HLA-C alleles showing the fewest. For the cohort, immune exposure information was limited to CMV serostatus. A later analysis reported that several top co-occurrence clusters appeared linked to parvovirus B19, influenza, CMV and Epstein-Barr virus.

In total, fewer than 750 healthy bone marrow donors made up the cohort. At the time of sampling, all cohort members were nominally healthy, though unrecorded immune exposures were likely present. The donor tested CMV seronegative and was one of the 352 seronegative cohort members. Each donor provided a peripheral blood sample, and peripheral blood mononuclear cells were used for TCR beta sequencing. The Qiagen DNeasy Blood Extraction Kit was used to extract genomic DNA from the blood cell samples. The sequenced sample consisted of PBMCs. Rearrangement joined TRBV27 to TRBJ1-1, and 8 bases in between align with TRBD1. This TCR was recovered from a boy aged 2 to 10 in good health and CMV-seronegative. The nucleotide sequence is TGTGCCAGCAAAAACAGGGGGGTGAGCACTGAAGCTTTCTTT. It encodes CASKNRGVSTEAFF.